This T cell receptor (beta chain) was sequenced for a study of blood T cell repertoires in COVID-19 (dated by TCRdb to 2018 to 2021). The study in broad terms: The collaborator samples originated in the United States, Italy and Spain and spanned the acute and convalescent phases of COVID-19. The material from the prospective study consisted of cDNA or gDNA derived from T cells, B-cell-depleted T cells, or PBMCs. Deeply sampled blood TCRbeta repertoires from subjects exposed to, actively infected with, or recovered from COVID-19 were included in the dataset. The repertoires were released in a freely available public database intended as a resource for research on the immune response to SARS-CoV-2. Samples were obtained from the ongoing ImmuneRACE study (first 160 participants) and from 1,254 subjects provided by 6 global collaborators. The sample metadata nearly always contained a de-identified subject ID, COVID-19 status, age in years and sex. Where available, HLA class I and class II types were taken from metadata supplied by the sample provider and were not determined by assay-based typing. Paper-wide results and their limitations: The quantity of clinical and demographic metadata differed by source and by participant and was supplied without curation.

The collaborating institutions used their own protocols to collect whole blood in K2EDTA tubes. For TCRbeta analysis, collaborators shipped samples as frozen whole blood, isolated PBMCs, or DNA extracted from either of those sample types. Remarks on this clone: This clone's antigen is unknown. Within one base of it there is no much larger clone, and no base qualities were kept.

TCRbeta CDR3 regions were amplified from genomic DNA by means of the immunoSEQ Assay, a bias-controlled multiplex PCR. From the authors' description of their analysis: The number of nucleated cells in each sample was estimated by amplification of reference gene primers within the assay. To quantify the absolute abundance of each unique TCRbeta CDR3 rearrangement, sequence reads were collapsed and filtered. For each sample, productive Simpson clonality was calculated as the square root of Simpson's diversity index across productive rearrangements. The immuneACCESS repertoire file appears here via TCRdb, limited to in-frame rearrangements. These files lack a portion of the clones; in checked studies, under half of the deficit traces to unresolved V genes, and the cause of the others is not known. That table furnishes V, J and clone size, whereas the DNA furnished D and trimming. This sample lists around 200,000 clones; roughly 80% were detected once. The ten largest clones represent roughly 6.6% of the sample.

From a lookup of the germline V gene, CDR1 and CDR2 are KGHSH and LQKENI. Trimming takes 3 bases from V and 11 bases from J, and the germline ends sit 10 bases apart. The CDR3 runs 11 amino acids, cysteine and phenylalanine included. The kept DNA is CDR3 alone, 33 bases in frame from the first base. The chain is made from TRBV18 and TRBJ1-1; no D gene is confidently identified. Specimen: peripheral blood. This clonotype originated in a middle-aged woman with acute or convalescent COVID-19. The bases read TGTGCCAGCTCACCCGGCCGGGTCGCTTTCTTT. It codes for CASSPGRVAFF.